This T cell receptor beta chain was captured in a study of regulatory T cells in long-lasting Graves disease. Overall study findings and caveats: Accuracy could have been hurt by small sample size. Repertoires from persistent disease leaned toward TRBV28, TRBJ1-2 and TRBJ2-5.

Noted time point: persistent/refractory GD, antithyroid drugs over 5 years with positive TRAb. Researchers made the TCR library from RNA that was extracted from PBMCs. Graves' disease diagnosis used American Thyroid Association guidelines. Xi'an, China, was home to the endocrinology department that provided patients. With regard to this clonotype: The antigen is not known.

Through Arm-PCR of CDR3 regions and iRepertoire HTBI primers, TCR beta libraries were built. MiXCR, applied by TCRdb to the multiplex PCR reads, yields one record per CDR3 protein. The sample includes approximately 470,000 distinct CDR3 sequences, more than 20% seen only once; the top ten take about 7.8%. Trimming cost V 5 bases and J 0 bases, with 8 bases left between them. This CDR3 comprises 14 residues. Germline CDR1 and CDR2: SGHVS and FQNEAQ. The input for sequencing was peripheral blood mononuclear cells (PBMCs), taken when the disease was refractory, from a patient treated with antithyroid drugs. The source is a female donor with Graves disease. This chain links TRBV7-8 with TRBJ1-3, with D uncertain. This CDR3 is CASSRSISGNTIYF. In DNA, the CDR3 is TGTGCCAGCAGCCGGAGCATCTCTGGAAACACCATATATTTT.